The 25 T cell receptor beta chains given below trace back to one sample, sequenced in a study of molecular identifiers for immune sequencing clone quantification. TCRdb analysed the PCR reads with MiXCR anew, one entry per CDR3 protein. The sample lists some 9,000 distinct CDR3 sequences; over 13% were seen once. The sample comprised naive CD8+ T cells from blood, with Jurkat cell RNA spiked in. Documented subset: FACS-sorted CD8+CD4-CCR7+CD45RA+ naive T cells. Source of these receptors: a human donor in good health. Some libraries in this study had Jurkat cell RNA spiked in.

There are a few counts of this clonotype. Since a much larger clone is just one base distant, this may be a read error. The chain combines TRBV4-3 with TRBJ2-2; D ambiguous. The CDR3 is 16 amino acids. From germline, CDR1 is LGHNA and CDR2 YSLEER. V was cut by 0 bases and J by 5 bases, with 13 bases left in between. The CDR3 here is CASSQEVPVGTGELFF. The CDR3 DNA follows: TGCGCCAGCAGCCAAGAAGTTCCGGTCGGTACCGGGGAGCTGTTTTTT.

This clonotype was recorded a few times. This could be a read error, since a much larger clone is one nucleotide away. V is TRBV12-3 or TRBV12-4 and J is TRBJ1-1; tentative D call: TRBD1 (6 bases). CDR3 length equals 13 residues. CDR3 amino acids: CASTIGGGTGAFF. CDR3 bases: TGTGCCAGCACCATAGGGGGAGGGACTGGAGCTTTCTTT.

This clonotype is medium-sized. This sequence joins TRBV4-2 and TRBJ1-1; 7 bases are shared with TRBD1. V dropped 1 base and J dropped 8; count of bases not matched to a gene: 4. The CDR3 has 13 residues. Germline V lookup: CDR1 LGHNA, CDR2 YNFKEQ. CDR3 in amino acids: CASSQGQGSEAFF. As DNA, the CDR3 is TGTGCCAGCAGCCAAGGACAGGGCTCCGAAGCTTTCTTT.

This clonotype ranks as medium-sized. The chain couples TRBV9 to TRBJ2-5; D is unresolved. Germline CDR1 is SGDLS and CDR2 is YYNGEE. CDR3 length: 13 residues. The V end was cut by 4 bases, the J end by 5 bases, with 12 bases between. The CDR3 DNA is TGTGCCAGCAGCCCCCCCCTCGGGGAGACCCAGTACTTC. This sequence encodes CASSPPLGETQYF. Based on the CDR3 plus reference TRBV9 and TRBJ2-5, the full variable domain is DSGVTQTPKHLITATGQRVTLRCSPRSGDLSVYWYQQSLDQGLQFLIQYYNGEERAKGNILERFSAQQFPDLHSELNLSSLELGDSALYFCASSPPLGETQYFGPGTRLLVL.

This clonotype was seen ten or more times. The chain couples TRBV5-4 to TRBJ2-7, with 14 bases that match TRBD2. The germline CDR1 and CDR2 sequences are SGHNT and YYREEE (reference sequence). The CDR3 totals 15 residues. Trimming took 5 bases from V and 3 from J; bases not matched to a gene: 4. DNA of the CDR3: TGTGCCAGCAGAGCCGGGACTAGCGGGAGCTACGAGCAGTACTTC. Translated: CASRAGTSGSYEQYF.

With respect to this clonotype: A much larger clonotype is one base distant, so this may be a read error. V and J are TRBV29-1 and TRBJ1-1, with D perhaps matching TRBD1 (5 bases). Germline V gene sequence: CDR1 SQVTM, CDR2 ANQGSEA. The CDR3 sequence is 12 residues long. The V and J ends lost 8 bases and 8 bases respectively, with 18 bases between them. CDR3 loop: CSNQTVGIEAFF. Written as DNA, the CDR3 is TGCAGCAACCAGACAGTCGGTATCGAAGCTTTCTTT.

Within the sample, this clonotype is large. The chain has TRBV28 and TRBJ2-7, with TRBD1 matching over 8 bases. Germline lookup yields CDR1 MDHEN and CDR2 SYDVKM. The CDR3 covers 14 residues. V was clipped by 6 bases and J by 2 bases; unmatched bases: 6. The CDR3 spells CASSPRDRPYEQYF. CDR3 bases: TGTGCCAGCAGCCCTCGGGACAGGCCCTACGAGCAGTACTTC.

By sample share, this clonotype is medium-sized. The J gene is TRBJ2-7, the V gene TRBV28; 7 bases are a match to TRBD2. Unmatched junction bases numbered 8, after V lost 5 bases and J lost 4 bases. The CDR3 is 14 residues long. Germline V gives CDR1 MDHEN, CDR2 SYDVKM. In DNA form, the CDR3 reads TGTGCCAGCAGTCCGCGACTAGCTCGGTACGAGCAGTACTTC. Its translation: CASSPRLARYEQYF.

The table lists this clonotype with many counts. The chain links TRBV7-9 to TRBJ2-2, with D hard to call. The CDR3 runs to 15 residues. With 2 bases removed from V and 12 bases from J, the gap between germline ends came to 19 bases. Germline lookup yields CDR1 SEHNR and CDR2 FQNEAQ (reference sequence). This chain's CDR3 is CASSLRLSPANQLFF. The CDR3 region has the DNA TGTGCCAGCAGCTTACGGCTCAGTCCAGCTAACCAGCTGTTTTTT. Variable domain in full (rest from reference TRBV7-9 and TRBJ2-2): DTGVSQNPRHKITKRGQNVTFRCDPISEHNRLYWYRQTLGQGPEFLTYFQNEAQLEKSRLLSDRFSAERPKGSFSTLEIQRTEQGDSAMYLCASSLRLSPANQLFFGEGSRLTVL.

The table lists this clonotype with many counts. The V call is TRBV20-1, the J call TRBJ2-7, with D unclear. Germline V gene data show CDR1 as DFQATT and CDR2 as SNEGSKA (reference sequence). V lost 0 bases and J lost 0, with 12 bases in between. The CDR3 extends over 15 amino acids. The CDR3 protein is CSARDLTASSYEQYF. The CDR3 DNA reads as TGCAGTGCTAGAGATTTGACCGCGAGCTCCTACGAGCAGTACTTC.

This clonotype rates as medium-sized. The CDR3 nucleotides are TGTGCCACTCGCCCTGAGCGGCAAGAGACCCAGTACTTC. This translates into CATRPERQETQYF. The rearrangement joins TRBV19 to TRBJ2-5, with a tentative D call TRBD2 (5 bases). The CDR3 loop spans 13 amino acids. V dropped 10 bases and J dropped 2 bases, with 14 bases sitting between them. The germline V gene has CDR1 LNHDA and CDR2 SQIVND (reference sequence).

Ten or more counts support this clonotype. The chain is built from TRBV29-1 and TRBJ2-7; a possible D gene is TRBD2 (7 bases). V was clipped by 4 bases and J by 0 bases, with 19 bases between them. The CDR3 loop spans 16 amino acids. Germline V gene sequence: CDR1 SQVTM, CDR2 ANQGSEA. CDR3 loop: CSVVTGGGATSYEQYF. The CDR3 DNA follows: TGCAGCGTTGTTACGGGTGGGGGGGCGACCTCCTACGAGCAGTACTTC.

Points on this clonotype: One end of the junction fails to match germline, which may point to a read error. V gene TRBV5-6 combines with J gene TRBJ1-1; D call uncertain. The CDR3 extends over 15 amino acids. Looked up from germline, CDR1 is SGHDT and CDR2 is YYEEEE. CDR3 region: CARSLADLADTAAFF. DNA for the CDR3: TGCGCCCGCAGCTTGGCCGACCTTGCTGACACTGCAGCTTTCTTT.

By sample fraction, this clonotype is medium-sized. The CDR3 sequence is CSAPGGSFRGAFF. CDR3 in DNA: TGCAGTGCCCCTGGGGGCTCCTTCCGGGGAGCTTTCTTT. This chain uses TRBV20-1 with TRBJ1-1, with a possible D match to TRBD1 (6 bases). CDR1 DFQATT and CDR2 SNEGSKA come from the germline V gene (reference sequence). This CDR3 has 13 amino acids. V was shortened by 6 bases and J by 10 bases, with 21 bases between the two germline ends.

A few counts support this clonotype. The chain carries TRBV13 and TRBJ2-2; TRBD1 matches at 9 bases. V trimming: 3 bases; J trimming: 6 bases; junction bases outside the gene matches: 5. This CDR3 is built from 15 residues. CDR1 PRHDT and CDR2 FYEKMQ come from the germline V gene (reference sequence). For the CDR3, the DNA is TGTGCCAGCAGCTTTATACAGGGGGCGGCCGGGGAGCTGTTTTTT. Translating it yields CASSFIQGAAGELFF.

Ten or more counts support this clonotype. V gene TRBV13 combines with J gene TRBJ2-7, with D maybe TRBD2 (5 bases). The CDR3 spans 14 residues. V lost 0 bases and J 3 bases, leaving 9 bases between the germline ends. The germline V gene has CDR1 PRHDT and CDR2 FYEKMQ (reference sequence). The CDR3 loop reads CASSLGDGSYEQYF. CDR3 DNA sequence: TGTGCCAGCAGCTTAGGGGATGGGAGCTACGAGCAGTACTTC. The full variable domain, with the rest looked up from reference TRBV13 and TRBJ2-7, is AAGVIQSPRHLIKEKRETATLKCYPIPRHDTVYWYQQGPGQDPQFLISFYEKMQSDKGSIPDRFSAQQFSDYHSELNMSSLELGDSALYFCASSLGDGSYEQYFGPGTRLTVT.

This clonotype is categorized as medium-sized. The chain carries TRBV19 and TRBJ2-3; TRBD1 matches at 9 bases. This CDR3 region has 16 residues. Trimming took 3 bases from V and 4 from J; bases not matched to a gene: 8. From germline, CDR1 is LNHDA and CDR2 SQIVND (reference sequence). CDR3 nucleotide sequence: TGTGCCAGTAGTATTACCGGGACAGGGAGGCCAGATACGCAGTATTTT. Protein: CASSITGTGRPDTQYF.

The genes are TRBV5-6 and TRBJ1-2; 7 bases are shared with TRBD1. The junction had 12 bases not matched to a gene; V was cut back by 4 bases and J by 3 bases. Germline CDR1 reads SGHDT; CDR2 reads YYEEEE. This CDR3 has 16 amino acids. CDR3: CASSIERDSPDYGYTF. The CDR3 bases are TGTGCCAGCAGCATAGAGCGGGACAGCCCTGACTATGGCTACACCTTC.

With regard to this clonotype: A much larger clone is a single base away; this may be a read error. This chain uses TRBV19 with TRBJ2-1; TRBD2 agrees at 8 bases. This CDR3 contains 14 residues. Germline V CDR1 and CDR2: LNHDA, SQIVND (reference sequence). Written as DNA, the CDR3 is TGTGCCAGTAGTATGGCTCTAGCGGGTAATGAGCAGCTCTTC. It is translated as CASSMALAGNEQLF.

This clonotype was recorded at least ten times. CDR3 coding DNA: TGTGCCAGCAGAAATCCCGCCGGGGAGCTGTTTTTT. It yields the protein CASRNPAGELFF. The chain combines TRBV5-4 with TRBJ2-2; D remains unclear. Looked up from germline, CDR1 is SGHNT and CDR2 is YYREEE (reference sequence). Trimming stripped 5 bases from V and 6 bases from J, with 8 bases between. The CDR3 is 12 residues long.

This clonotype rates as medium-sized. The CDR3 nucleotides are TGCAGTGCTAGAGATCGGACAGGGGCTACTAATGAAAAACTGTTTTTT. Translating it yields CSARDRTGATNEKLFF. The J gene is TRBJ1-4, the V gene TRBV20-1; 9 bases fit TRBD1. Trimming cost V 0 bases and J 2 bases; bases outside gene matches: 4. The CDR3 runs 16 residues. Germline-derived CDR1 and CDR2 are DFQATT and SNEGSKA (reference sequence).

This clonotype was seen ten or more times. V gene TRBV20-1 combines with J gene TRBJ2-7; D unclear. V shed 5 bases and J shed 3 bases, with 17 bases lying between them. CDR1 is DFQATT and CDR2 is SNEGSKA in the germline V gene (reference sequence). The CDR3 length is 14 residues. The CDR3 region has the DNA TGCAGTGCTCACCCTACAGTCGCTATCTACGAGCAGTACTTC. Encoded protein: CSAHPTVAIYEQYF.

Ten or more counts support this clonotype. J is TRBJ2-5 and V is TRBV6-2 or TRBV6-3; D is ambiguous. The CDR3 has 11 residues. The germline V gene has CDR1 MNHEY and CDR2 SVGEGT. V was clipped by 0 bases and J by 5 bases, with 1 base between them. CDR3 residues: CASSYSETQYF. For the CDR3, the DNA is TGTGCCAGCAGTTACTCGGAGACCCAGTACTTC.

On this clonotype itself: One end of the junction does not line up with germline, which may come from a read error. This rearrangement joins TRBV6-6 to TRBJ2-3; 12 nucleotides agree with TRBD2. Germline lookup yields CDR1 MNHNY and CDR2 SVGAGI (reference sequence). The CDR3 covers 17 residues. The CDR3 sequence is CASTALAGGGSTDTQSF. The CDR3 coding sequence is TGTGCCAGCACGGCCCTAGCGGGGGGGGGTAGCACAGATACGCAGTCTTTT.

This chain connects TRBV7-9 to TRBJ2-5; D is undetermined. The germline V and J ends were trimmed by 10 bases and 0 bases, with 15 bases remaining between them. Germline lookup yields CDR1 SEHNR and CDR2 FQNEAQ (reference sequence). This CDR3 is built from 14 residues. The DNA for the CDR3 is TGTGCCATACTCCGAGGAACGAACCAAGAGACCCAGTACTTC. Amino acids: CAILRGTNQETQYF.